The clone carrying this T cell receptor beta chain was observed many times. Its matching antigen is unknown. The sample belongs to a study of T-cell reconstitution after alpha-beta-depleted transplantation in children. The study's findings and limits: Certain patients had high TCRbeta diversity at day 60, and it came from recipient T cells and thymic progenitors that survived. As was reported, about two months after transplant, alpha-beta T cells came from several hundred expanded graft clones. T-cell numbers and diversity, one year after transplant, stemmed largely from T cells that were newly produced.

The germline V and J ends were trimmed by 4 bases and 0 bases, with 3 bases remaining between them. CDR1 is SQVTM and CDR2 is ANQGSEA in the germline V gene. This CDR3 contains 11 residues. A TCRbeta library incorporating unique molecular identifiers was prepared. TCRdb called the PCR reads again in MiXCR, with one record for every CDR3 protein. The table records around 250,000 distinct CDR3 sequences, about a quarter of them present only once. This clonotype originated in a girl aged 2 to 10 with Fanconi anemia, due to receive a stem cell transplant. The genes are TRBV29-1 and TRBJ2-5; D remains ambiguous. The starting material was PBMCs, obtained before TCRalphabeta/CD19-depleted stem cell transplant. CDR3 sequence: CSVAYQETQYF. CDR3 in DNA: TGCAGCGTTGCCTACCAAGAGACCCAGTACTTC.